This TCR beta chain is from a study of a mutant IDH1 vaccine in newly diagnosed glioma. As for the study in general: The sex distribution of treated patients was about 62% male and about 38% female, with a mean age of around 40 years. Radiotherapy, temozolomide, or both had been given previously, and both were given to most.

Described time point: baseline, week 1 (first vaccination visit). Treatment specified: pre-vaccination baseline after standard-of-care therapy. As to this clone: Its specificity is unknown.

Sequencing was performed with immunoSEQ multiplex PCR; in TCRdb, only in-frame clones are kept and a portion is missing. The sample lists some 60,000 clones, 80% to 95% occurring once. The germline V gene encodes CDR1 SGHAT and CDR2 FQDESV (reference sequence). The ends lost 2 bases at V and 2 bases at J; junction bases unmatched: 9. This CDR3 spans 17 amino acids. Whole-study findings and limits: Vaccine-induced immune responses occurred in more than 80% of patients. With respect to changes in top peripheral T cell clonotypes, pseudoprogression seemed unrelated.

This TCR was recovered from a man aged 45-60 years with glioma. The chain joins TRBV11-1 to TRBJ1-1, with 9 positions matching TRBD1. Sequenced material: PBMCs, taken from a glioma patient treated with radiotherapy, temozolomide or both. The CDR3, as DNA: TGTGCCAGCAGCTTAACCCGGACAGGGGAAGGTAACACTGAAGCTTTCTTT. Protein sequence: CASSLTRTGEGNTEAFF. The full variable domain, in which reference TRBV11-1 and TRBJ1-1 provide the parts outside the CDR3, is EAEVAQSPRYKITEKSQAVAFWCDPISGHATLYWYRQILGQGPELLVQFQDESVVDDSQLPKDRFSAERLKGVDSTLKIQPAELGDSAMYLCASSLTRTGEGNTEAFFGQGTRLTVV.